The clone carrying this TCR beta chain appeared a few times. Its antigen is unidentified. The sample belongs to a study of human T cells and chemical hapten exposure. Study-level background: TCR yields per sample varied, mainly owing to small pooled library volume differences.

The CDR3 runs 16 residues. V shed 6 bases and J shed 5 bases, with 23 bases lying between them. Looked up from germline, CDR1 is MGHRA and CDR2 is YSYEKL. One entry per CDR3 protein results from TCRdb running MiXCR on the RACE reads. The table includes about 52,000 distinct CDR3 sequences, roughly 9.6% detected once. Study-wide results and caveats: Since the donors had alopecia, their immune response may not be the same as that of healthy people. Compared to controls, expanded TCRs made significantly more large clusters of similar CDR3s. DPC sensitization did not alter TCRs above 1 in 1000 frequency.

The time point denotes: patch test 1, 2 weeks after DPC sensitization. The treatment was: therapeutic diphenylcyclopropenone sensitization with weekly scalp DPC. Extraction yielded total RNA from whole blood (unfractionated). The clonotype originates from a woman in her 40s with alopecia areata. Some clones in this sample may be carry-over from other donors' samples. The chain has TRBV4-1 and TRBJ2-7; possibly TRBD2 for D (5 bases). The sample in question was whole blood, obtained in connection with sensitization to the hapten diphenylcyclopropenone (DPC). This CDR3 is CASSTSLEGYLNEQYF. CDR3 nucleotides: TGCGCCAGCAGTACCTCTTTAGAGGGATACCTAAACGAGCAGTACTTC.